The rows below give T cell receptor beta chains drawn from one sample of a study of beta chain features in type 1 diabetes. TCRdb keeps only in-frame clones here, not all; method: immunoSEQ multiplex PCR. The repertoire holds 200,000 to 250,000 clones, with roughly 10% as singletons. The sample comprised central memory CD4+ T cells from blood. The receptors were gathered from a man between 18 and 35 years old in good health. CDR3s include the opening cysteine and the closing phenylalanine or tryptophan. The D gene is left open where the match is weak. Size tells how often a clone was seen (once, few, many) or the class of an expanded clone, and some rows leave it out.

D gene	clone size	V gene	J gene	CDR3 protein	CDR3 DNA
NA	few	TRBV30	TRBJ1-1	CAWSEPYDRSEAFF	TGTGCCTGGAGTGAACCATACGACAGGTCTGAAGCTTTCTTT
TRBD1	NA	TRBV25-1	TRBJ1-2	CASLQPGQGVNGYTF	TGTGCCAGCCTTCAGCCGGGACAGGGGGTAAATGGCTACACCTTC
TRBD1	few	TRBV18	TRBJ2-2	CASSPDRGSTGELFF	TGTGCCAGCTCACCAGACAGGGGGAGCACCGGGGAGCTGTTTTTT
NA	few	TRBV6-6	TRBJ2-1	CASSYSEYNEQFF	TGTGCCAGCAGTTACTCCGAATACAATGAGCAGTTCTTC
NA	NA	TRBV4-2	TRBJ1-2	CASSQAGWGYTF	TGTGCCAGCAGCCAAGCCGGCTGGGGCTACACCTTC
NA	NA	TRBV5-4	TRBJ2-7	CASSPSPAVSYEQYF	TGTGCCAGCAGCCCATCTCCAGCAGTCTCCTACGAGCAGTACTTC
TRBD2	few	TRBV7-3	TRBJ2-2	CASSLRGLAGGEGELFF	TGTGCCAGCAGCTTACGGGGACTAGCGGGAGGAGAAGGGGAGCTGTTTTTT
TRBD1	few	TRBV5-1	TRBJ2-6	CASSKDRVGANVLTF	TGCGCCAGCAGCAAGGACAGGGTTGGGGCCAACGTCCTGACTTTC
TRBD2	few	TRBV9	TRBJ2-3	CASSVAAGADTQYF	TGTGCCAGCAGCGTAGCTGCGGGAGCGGATACGCAGTATTTT
TRBD1	NA	TRBV19	TRBJ2-7	CASRRTGVRYEQYF	TGTGCCAGTAGACGGACAGGCGTGAGGTACGAGCAGTACTTC
NA	NA	TRBV28	TRBJ2-5	CASSLADGHQETQYF	TGTGCCAGCAGTTTAGCGGACGGCCACCAAGAGACCCAGTACTTC
NA	NA	TRBV5-4	TRBJ2-5	CASSFGVEETQYF	TGTGCCAGCAGTTTTGGGGTGGAGGAGACCCAGTACTTC
NA	few	TRBV28	TRBJ1-5	CASSFTLGSFHF	TGTGCCAGCAGTTTTACCCTGGGGTCCTTCCATTTT
NA	NA	TRBV28	TRBJ1-2	CAIETGTRRDGYTF	TGTGCCATCGAGACCGGGACAAGGAGGGATGGCTACACCTTC
NA	NA	TRBV6-5	TRBJ2-7	CASSQDTYEQYF	TGTGCCAGCAGCCAAGACACCTACGAGCAGTACTTC
NA	NA	TRBV5-4	TRBJ2-6	CASSLDPGGANVLTF	TGTGCCAGCAGCTTGGACCCGGGAGGGGCCAACGTCCTGACTTTC
NA	NA	TRBV15	TRBJ2-1	CATSRPRQGKYNKQFF	TGTGCCACCAGCAGACCTAGGCAGGGCAAATACAATAAGCAGTTCTTC
TRBD1	NA	TRBV4-1	TRBJ1-2	CASSQRDRGGYGYTF	TGCGCCAGCAGCCAGAGGGACAGGGGGGGCTATGGCTACACCTTC
NA	few	TRBV7-2	TRBJ2-7	CASSLDGGLGYEQYF	TGTGCCAGCAGCTTAGATGGGGGGTTGGGCTACGAGCAGTACTTC
NA	NA	TRBV19	TRBJ2-5	CASSIGRGPRQETQYF	TGTGCCAGTAGTATAGGAAGGGGACCCCGCCAAGAGACCCAGTACTTC
NA	NA	TRBV5-6	TRBJ2-2	CASSFGTGSDTGELFF	TGTGCCAGCAGCTTCGGAACAGGGTCCGACACCGGGGAGCTGTTTTTT
NA	NA	TRBV9	TRBJ1-3	CASSVAGNSGNTIYF	TGTGCCAGCAGCGTAGCGGGGAACTCTGGAAACACCATATATTTT
TRBD2	NA	TRBV2	TRBJ2-3	CASSGLAAPPTDTQYF	TGTGCCAGCAGTGGTCTAGCGGCACCCCCCACAGATACGCAGTATTTT
TRBD2	few	TRBV6-1	TRBJ2-1	CASSTSGRSYNEQFF	TGTGCCAGCAGCACTAGCGGACGCTCCTACAATGAGCAGTTCTTC
TRBD2	few	TRBV5-1	TRBJ2-7	CASSAPGAGGYEQYF	TGCGCCAGCAGCGCGCCCGGGGCGGGAGGCTACGAGCAGTACTTC
TRBD2	few	TRBV30	TRBJ2-7	CAWSVPGGTLYEQYF	TGTGCCTGGAGTGTACCGGGGGGTACCCTCTACGAGCAGTACTTC